This T cell receptor beta chain originates from a study of regulatory T cells in long-lasting Graves disease. Broader study findings: Less diverse TCR repertoires were seen in persistent Graves' patients than in newly diagnosed ones. Thyroid tissue was not studied; only peripheral blood was. Having few samples may have compromised the accuracy. Newly diagnosed disease favored TRBV20-1 and TRBJ2-1 over persistent disease.

Time point: newly diagnosed GD, antithyroid drugs for less than 3 months. PBMC RNA served as the TCR library source. Investigators prepared the TCR beta libraries by applying iRepertoire HTBI primers and Arm-PCR of CDR3 regions. From the multiplex PCR reads, TCRdb called clonotypes with MiXCR, one entry per CDR3 protein. Of over 300,000 distinct CDR3 sequences detected, roughly 16% appear once; the ten largest clones hold roughly 20%. This clonotype was picked up many times. Antigen: not known. With 5 bases clipped from V and 5 bases from J, the junction kept 6 bases outside the gene matches. CDR1 and CDR2 from the germline V gene are SGHAT and FQDESV (reference sequence). This CDR3 comprises 13 residues.

The source was peripheral blood mononuclear cells (PBMCs), collected at new diagnosis, from a patient treated with antithyroid drugs. J is TRBJ2-7 and V is TRBV11-1; 7 nucleotides match TRBD2. The receptor was isolated from a female donor with Graves disease. CDR3 region: CASSPRRENEQYF. DNA of the CDR3: TGTGCCAGCAGCCCCCGGCGGGAGAACGAGCAGTACTTC.